The present T cell receptor beta chain was sequenced within a study of brain T cells in children with intractable seizures. Method: immunoSEQ multiplex PCR; TCRdb's copy keeps in-frame clones and lacks some. The table has about 340,000 clones, about 93% seen once. Documented time point: blood from clinic visit 5 months post-surgery; TSC patient then seizure free. Only cases whose brain tissue showed the highest T cell transcript signatures were sequenced. J lost 2 bases, V lost 4 bases, and 8 bases had no gene match. This CDR3 has 16 amino acids. Germline V gene sequence: CDR1 SNHLY, CDR2 FYNNEI. This receptor was obtained from a boy under two years old with tuberous sclerosis and intractable seizures. J is TRBJ2-5 and V is TRBV2; 9 bases map to TRBD1. The sample in question was peripheral blood, obtained about 5 months after surgery. DNA for the CDR3: TGTGCCAGCAGTGTTGGGGGCGGGACAGGGCAAGAGACCCAGTACTTC. Its protein is CASSVGGGTGQETQYF.